The 5 T cell receptor beta chains below come from one sample, sequenced in a study of blood T cell repertoires in COVID-19. Profiled with immunoSEQ multiplex PCR; TCRdb holds only in-frame clones, not every one. The sample holds 120,000 or so clones, around four fifths seen once. What was sequenced was peripheral blood. These receptors originate from a woman aged 55-70 years with acute or convalescent COVID-19.

A single count supports this clone. V gene TRBV11-2 combines with J gene TRBJ1-4; no clear D gene. V lost 1 base to trimming and J lost 8 bases, with 11 bases between them. Germline lookup yields CDR1 SGHAT and CDR2 FQNNGV. This CDR3 has 14 residues. In DNA form, the CDR3 reads TGTGCCAGCAGCTTAGGCCTCTTGAGGGAAAAACTGTTTTTT. Residues: CASSLGLLREKLFF.

The chain recombines TRBV9 with TRBJ2-1; 8 bases line up with TRBD2. Looked up from germline, CDR1 is SGDLS and CDR2 is YYNGEE. This CDR3 has 15 residues. Losses at the gene ends were 1 base for V and 4 bases for J; bases not matched to a gene: 4. In DNA, the CDR3 is TGTGCCAGCAGCGTACAGCGGGGGCAATACAATGAGCAGTTCTTC. Translation: CASSVQRGQYNEQFF.

The genes are TRBV5-1 and TRBJ2-7, with D unclear. The CDR3 sequence is 12 residues long. Deletions cut 4 bases from V and 3 bases from J, with 8 bases between. Germline-derived CDR1 and CDR2 are SGHRS and YFSETQ. The CDR3 loop is CASSGIYYEQYF. CDR3 nucleotide sequence: TGCGCCAGCAGCGGCATTTACTACGAGCAGTACTTC. The full variable domain, completed using reference TRBV5-1 and TRBJ2-7, is KAGVTQTPRYLIKTRGQQVTLSCSPISGHRSVSWYQQTPGQGLQFLFEYFSETQRNKGNFPGRFSGRQFSNSRSEMNVSTLELGDSALYLCASSGIYYEQYFGPGTRLTVT.

The rearrangement links TRBV29-1 to TRBJ1-2; 11 bases are shared with TRBD1. The ends lost 6 bases at V and 9 bases at J; junction bases unmatched: 6. The CDR3 has 12 amino acids. Germline V gene lookup returns CDR1 SQVTM and CDR2 ANQGSEA. CDR3 nucleotide sequence: TGCAGCGTGGGGACAGGGGGTACGAGCTACACCTTC. It translates to CSVGTGGTSYTF.

The chain couples TRBV5-1 to TRBJ2-3, with 7 bases lining up with TRBD1. The V gene's germline CDR1 is SGHRS and CDR2 YFSETQ. V was clipped by 0 bases and J by 3 bases; unmatched bases: 4. CDR3 length equals 15 residues. The CDR3 reads CASSLGVRGTDTQYF. The CDR3 DNA sequence: TGCGCCAGCAGCTTGGGAGTCAGGGGGACAGATACGCAGTATTTT.